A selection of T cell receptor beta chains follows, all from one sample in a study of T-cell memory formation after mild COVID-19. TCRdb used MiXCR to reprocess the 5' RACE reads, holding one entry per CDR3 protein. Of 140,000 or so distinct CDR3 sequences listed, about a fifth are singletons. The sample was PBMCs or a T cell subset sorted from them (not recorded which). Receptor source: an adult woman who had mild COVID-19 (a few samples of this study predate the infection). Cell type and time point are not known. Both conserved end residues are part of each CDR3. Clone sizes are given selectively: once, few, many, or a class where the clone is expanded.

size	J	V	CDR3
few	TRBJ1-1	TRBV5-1	CASNQGGNTEAFF
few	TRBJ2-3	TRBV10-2	CASRGTSGGTDTQYF
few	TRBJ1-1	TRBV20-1	CSARDPQGRGTEAFF
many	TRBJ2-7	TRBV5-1	CASSLEGWGQNSYEQYF
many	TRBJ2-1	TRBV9	CASSVAEYNEQFF
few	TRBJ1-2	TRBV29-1	CSVRTGDYGYTF
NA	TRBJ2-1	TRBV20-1	CSYRGLGGSYNEQFF
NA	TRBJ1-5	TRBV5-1	CASSMGGGQPQHF
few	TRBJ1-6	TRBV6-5	CASSPRVRNSPLHF
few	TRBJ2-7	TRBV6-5	CASSYGTGSEQYF
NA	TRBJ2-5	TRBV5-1	CASSRDVAGNQETQYF
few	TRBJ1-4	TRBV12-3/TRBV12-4	CASQIGVAEKLFF
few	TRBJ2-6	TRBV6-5	CASSSDRSGANVLTF
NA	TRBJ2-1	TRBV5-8	CASSRLAGYNEQFF
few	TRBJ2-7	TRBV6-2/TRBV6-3	CASSYRNEQYF
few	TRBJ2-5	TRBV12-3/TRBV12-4	CASSLRDTETQYF
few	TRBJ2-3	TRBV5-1	CASSADRARFTDTQYF
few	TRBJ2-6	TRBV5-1	CASRQSGANVLTF
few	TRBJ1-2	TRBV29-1	CSVPPGPSLYGYTF
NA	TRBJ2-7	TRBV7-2	CASSLKQGFDEQYF
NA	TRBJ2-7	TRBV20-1	CSAKGGRDRGFYEQYF
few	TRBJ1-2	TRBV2	CASRGTGTAHGYTF
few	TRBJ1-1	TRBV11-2	CASSLGARDTEAFF
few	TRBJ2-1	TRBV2	CASSWRGPYNEQFF
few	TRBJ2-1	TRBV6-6	CASSREGTARLEQFF
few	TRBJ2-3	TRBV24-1	CATSPLGTDTQYF
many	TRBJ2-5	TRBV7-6	CASSLAGRGISGTQYF
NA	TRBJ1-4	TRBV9	CASSPRYTATNEKLFF
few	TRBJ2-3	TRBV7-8	CASSLGLAGGPRTDTQYF
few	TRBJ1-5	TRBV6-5	CASSRTGPYSNQPQHF
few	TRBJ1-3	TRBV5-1	CASRGMPSGNTIYF
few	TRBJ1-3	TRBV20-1	CSAPGRLTGNTIYF
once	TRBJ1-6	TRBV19	CASSIRGSGRGYGPGNSPLHF
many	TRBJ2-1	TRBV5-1	CASSRTGGPNEQFF
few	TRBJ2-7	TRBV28	CASSEDAGNYEQYF
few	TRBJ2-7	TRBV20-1	CSATGQRSSYEQYF
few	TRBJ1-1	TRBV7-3	CASSQTGGRNTEAFF
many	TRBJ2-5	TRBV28	CASSTRQRSEETQYF
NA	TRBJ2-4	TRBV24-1	CATSDFSHIQYF
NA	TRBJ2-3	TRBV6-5	CASSYSGGPQGDTQYF
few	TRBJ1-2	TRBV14	CASSPVAGADGYTF
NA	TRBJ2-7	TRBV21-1	CASPAGTYEQYF
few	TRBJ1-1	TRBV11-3	CASSLGGQKKAFF
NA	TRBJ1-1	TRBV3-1	CASSHPQGNTEAFF
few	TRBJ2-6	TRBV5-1	CASSLQQGTGANVLTF